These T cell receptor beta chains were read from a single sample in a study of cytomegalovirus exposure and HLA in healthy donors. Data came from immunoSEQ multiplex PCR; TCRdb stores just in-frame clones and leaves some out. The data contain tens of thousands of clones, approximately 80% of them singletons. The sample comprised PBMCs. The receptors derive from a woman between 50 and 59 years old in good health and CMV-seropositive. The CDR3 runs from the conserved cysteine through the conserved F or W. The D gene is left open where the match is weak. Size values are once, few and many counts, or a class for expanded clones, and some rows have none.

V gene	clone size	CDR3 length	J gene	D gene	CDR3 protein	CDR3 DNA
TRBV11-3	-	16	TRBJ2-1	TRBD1	CASSPSWTGDNNEQFF	TGTGCCAGCAGCCCTTCCTGGACAGGGGACAACAATGAGCAGTTCTTC
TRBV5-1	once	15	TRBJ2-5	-	CASSLGDMLGETQYF	TGCGCCAGCAGCTTGGGGGACATGCTTGGGGAGACCCAGTACTTC
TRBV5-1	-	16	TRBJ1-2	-	CASSLGRGTNPYGYTF	TGCGCCAGCAGCTTGGGTCGGGGGACGAACCCCTATGGCTACACCTTC
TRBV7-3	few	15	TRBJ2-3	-	CASSPTPTPTDTQYF	TGTGCCAGCAGCCCAACCCCGACACCCACAGATACGCAGTATTTT
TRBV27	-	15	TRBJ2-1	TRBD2	CASSRLARSYNEQFF	TGTGCCAGCAGTCGACTAGCGCGTTCCTACAATGAGCAGTTCTTC
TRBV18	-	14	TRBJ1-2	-	CASSPSAGNYGYTF	TGTGCCAGCTCACCAAGTGCAGGGAACTATGGCTACACCTTC
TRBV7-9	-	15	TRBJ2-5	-	CASSSEGGGVETQYF	TGTGCCAGCAGCTCCGAAGGGGGGGGAGTGGAGACCCAGTACTTC
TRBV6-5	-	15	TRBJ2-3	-	CASSRGAELTDTQYF	TGTGCCAGCAGTCGCGGAGCGGAACTCACAGATACGCAGTATTTT
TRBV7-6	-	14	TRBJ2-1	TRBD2	CASSHGTSFNEQFF	TGTGCCAGCAGCCACGGGACTAGCTTCAATGAGCAGTTCTTC
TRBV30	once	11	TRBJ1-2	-	CARPRGSGYTF	TGTGCCCGGCCACGGGGTTCTGGCTACACCTTC
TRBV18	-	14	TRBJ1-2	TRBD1	CASSPQGAGYGYTF	TGTGCCAGCTCACCACAGGGGGCGGGTTATGGCTACACCTTC
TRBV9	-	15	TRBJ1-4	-	CASTPGVGLGEKLFF	TGTGCCAGCACCCCGGGAGTGGGACTAGGTGAAAAACTGTTTTTT
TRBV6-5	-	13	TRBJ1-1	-	CASSYSTATEAFF	TGTGCCAGCAGTTACTCGACAGCCACTGAAGCTTTCTTT
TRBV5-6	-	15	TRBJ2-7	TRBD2	CASSSGLAGLYEQYF	TGTGCCAGCAGTTCGGGACTAGCGGGCCTCTACGAGCAGTACTTC
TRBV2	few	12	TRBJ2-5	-	CASSSSRETQYF	TGTGCCAGCAGTTCGTCTAGAGAGACCCAGTACTTC
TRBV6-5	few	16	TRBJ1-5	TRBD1	CASSYSRTGGDQPQHF	TGTGCCAGCAGTTACTCGAGGACAGGGGGCGATCAGCCCCAGCATTTT
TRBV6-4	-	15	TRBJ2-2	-	CASSLTGSGTGELFF	TGTGCCAGCAGCCTTACAGGGAGTGGAACCGGGGAGCTGTTTTTT
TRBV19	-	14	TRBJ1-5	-	CASSLRQNNQPQHF	TGTGCCAGTAGCCTCAGACAGAACAATCAGCCCCAGCATTTT
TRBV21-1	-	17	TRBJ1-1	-	CASSKAGGMRDGAEAFF	TGTGCCAGCAGCAAAGCGGGGGGGATGCGTGATGGTGCTGAAGCTTTCTTT
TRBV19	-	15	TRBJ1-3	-	CASNFDRSSGNTIYF	TGTGCCAGTAACTTTGACAGGAGCTCTGGAAACACCATATATTTT
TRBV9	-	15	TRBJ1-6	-	CASSVAGNYNSPLHF	TGTGCCAGCAGCGTAGCGGGGAACTATAATTCACCCCTCCACTTT
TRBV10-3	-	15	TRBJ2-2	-	CAISPTQGANGELFF	TGTGCCATCAGCCCCACTCAGGGTGCGAACGGGGAGCTGTTTTTT
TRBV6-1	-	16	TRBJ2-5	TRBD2	CASSEDVRGLIGTQYF	TGTGCCAGCAGTGAAGATGTAAGGGGACTAATAGGGACCCAGTACTTC
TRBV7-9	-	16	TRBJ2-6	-	CSSSGPTGAGANVLTF	TGTTCCAGCAGCGGACCCACTGGGGCCGGGGCCAACGTCCTGACTTTC
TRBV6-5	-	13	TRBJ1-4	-	CASSGGAGEKLFF	TGTGCCAGCAGTGGGGGCGCCGGTGAAAAACTGTTTTTT
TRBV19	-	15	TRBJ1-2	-	CASSIFGRGAYGYTF	TGTGCCAGTAGTATATTCGGCAGGGGAGCGTATGGCTACACCTTC
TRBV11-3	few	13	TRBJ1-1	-	CASSPRGYTEAFF	TGTGCCAGCAGCCCAAGGGGTTACACTGAAGCTTTCTTT
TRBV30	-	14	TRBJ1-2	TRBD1	CAWRGTGGVQGYTF	TGTGCCTGGAGGGGGACAGGGGGCGTTCAAGGCTACACCTTC
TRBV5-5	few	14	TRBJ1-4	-	CASSFRGPGEKLFF	TGTGCCAGCAGCTTTCGCGGGCCTGGGGAAAAACTGTTTTTT
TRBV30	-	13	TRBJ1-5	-	CAWSVAAFQPQHF	TGTGCCTGGAGTGTTGCGGCGTTTCAGCCCCAGCATTTT
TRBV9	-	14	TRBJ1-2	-	CASSPREGPDGYTF	TGTGCCAGCAGCCCCCGGGAGGGCCCCGATGGCTACACCTTC
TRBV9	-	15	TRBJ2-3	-	CASSVGGFSADTQYF	TGTGCCAGCAGCGTAGGAGGGTTTTCTGCAGATACGCAGTATTTT
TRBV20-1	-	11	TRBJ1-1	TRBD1	CSATQGTEAFF	TGCAGTGCAACACAGGGGACTGAAGCTTTCTTT
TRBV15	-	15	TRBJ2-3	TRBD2	CATSRERGGADTQYF	TGTGCCACCAGCAGAGAACGGGGGGGGGCAGATACGCAGTATTTT
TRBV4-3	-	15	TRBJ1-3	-	CASSQVLELGNTIYF	TGCGCCAGCAGCCAAGTCCTGGAGCTCGGAAACACCATATATTTT
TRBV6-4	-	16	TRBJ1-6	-	CASSPGGGRSGSPLHF	TGTGCCAGCAGTCCTGGCGGGGGGCGATCTGGTTCACCCCTCCACTTT
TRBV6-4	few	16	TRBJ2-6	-	CASSAGVDSGANVLTF	TGTGCCAGCAGTGCAGGGGTCGACTCTGGGGCCAACGTCCTGACTTTC
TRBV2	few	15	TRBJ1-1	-	CASSEQGLGDTEAFF	TGTGCCAGCAGTGAACAGGGACTTGGGGACACTGAAGCTTTCTTT
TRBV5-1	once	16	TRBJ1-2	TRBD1	CASSLGIGTGVYGYTF	TGCGCCAGCAGCTTGGGAATTGGGACAGGGGTTTATGGCTACACCTTC
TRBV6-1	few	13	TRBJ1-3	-	CASSTWELNTIYF	TGTGCCAGCAGCACCTGGGAGCTAAACACCATATATTTT